This T cell receptor beta chain was retrieved from a study of T-cell memory formation after mild COVID-19 (dated by TCRdb to the early 2020s). Study-wide context: TCR sequence clusters from the two donors were largely donor specific. T-cell clones expanding and contracting after mild COVID-19 in a couple of donors were tracked by longitudinal TCRalpha and TCRbeta repertoire sequencing. The cohort comprised two young, previously healthy adult volunteers, one female and one male.

As to this clonotype: No antigen is known for it. One base away there is no much larger clone; base qualities are not given.

Ficoll-Paque density gradient centrifugation was used to isolate PBMCs. What the work shows at the level of the full study, not this receptor alone: Only a couple of mild cases were covered in the study, and larger cohorts including severe cases with pre-infection samples were considered necessary. SARS-CoV-2 specificity was not confirmed for the second-wave clones peaking on day 37. Contracting CD4+ clones turned up mainly in the CM and EM memory subsets, whereas EMRA was where CD8+ clones were enriched. The detection of some responding clones in pre-infection memory suggests that pre-existing cross-reactive memory T cells joined the SARS-CoV-2 response. Clones that contracted from day 15 to 85 showed balanced CD4/CD8 phenotypes, whereas a second wave of clones that expanded from day 15 to 37 leaned towards CD4+.

CDR1 and CDR2 are read off the germline V gene as SQVTM and ANQGSEA. Trimming costs V 1 base and J 2 bases, and their ends lie 4 bases apart. The CDR3 measures 12 amino acids from cysteine to phenylalanine. Here the CDR3 DNA is all that survives: 36 bases in frame from base 1. Sequenced using an Illumina NovaSeq 6000. Using 5'RACE with constant-segment primers, TCRalpha and TCRbeta cDNA libraries were constructed, with sample barcodes and unique molecular identifiers added in the process. Trizol reagent was used to extract RNA from every sample. Libraries were amplified in two PCR steps, with a second sample barcode and Illumina TruSeq adapters added in the second step. Sequencing of the libraries was done on an Illumina NovaSeq, producing 2 x 150 bp paired-end reads. The original methods were these. With migec v1.2.7, reads were demultiplexed and then collapsed into UMI-guided consensus sequences. Using mixcr v2.1.11, UMI consensuses were aligned to TRA and TRB V and J templates and then assembled into clonotypes. A clonotype was counted as expanded or contracted only if both edgeR and NoisET called the change significant, with noise models trained on biological replicates. For edgeR calls, the cutoffs were a false discovery rate-adjusted p below 0.01 and a log2 fold-change threshold of 1. As an exploratory analysis of dynamics, max-normalized trajectories of the 1000 most abundant clonotypes were examined by PCA with hierarchical clustering. The CD4 or CD8 phenotype of responding clones was assigned using the separately sequenced CD4+ and CD8+ repertoires. Using fastp at Q25 and MiXCR, TCRdb reprocessed the public reads and kept productive beta chains. Rows are combined by CDR3 protein, so each entry shows the most common genes and DNA. Clone size and V and J calls follow TCRdb, not the original study. Recorded for this sample are under 300,000 distinct CDR3 sequences; over 8.5% of them occurred a single time. Around a fifth of the sample is taken by the ten largest.

Sequencing was done on a sample of PBMCs or a T cell subset sorted from them (not recorded which). The source of this sequence is a man between 18 and 29 years old who had mild COVID-19 (a few samples of this study predate the infection). The sample titles of this study are shuffled in the database, so cell type and time point are left out; the donor was told from shared clones. The chain links TRBV29-1 with TRBJ2-3; the D segment cannot be called with confidence. DNA sequence: TGCAGCGTTGAAGGGCTCACAGATACGCAGTATTTT. Its translation is CSVEGLTDTQYF.